A selection of T cell receptor beta chains follows, all from one sample in a study of blood T cell repertoires in COVID-19. Here immunoSEQ multiplex PCR was the method, and the copy in TCRdb shows in-frame clones only, minus some. The top ten clones hold around 2% of a sample with 250,000 to 300,000 clones, approximately 90% of them seen once. The sample consisted of PBMCs or T cells enriched from blood (not recorded which). These receptors were collected from a woman aged 55-69 years in a cohort exposed to, infected with or recovered from COVID-19 (not recorded which). Each CDR3 is given with its conserved first and last residue. Fields, in order: J gene, clone size, V gene, CDR3 protein. Clone size is shown for a subset of rows, as once, few, many or a class of expanded clone.

TRBJ2-7	once	TRBV2	CASSEGSGTSYEQYF
TRBJ2-3	.	TRBV2	CASRRGTDTQYF
TRBJ1-5	once	TRBV7-2	CASSLGNVRDSNQPQHF
TRBJ2-7	.	TRBV28	CASTYSTFSYEQYF
TRBJ2-5	.	TRBV11-2	CASFWGEGIQYF
TRBJ2-1	.	TRBV6-5	CASSYSRDREYNEQFF
TRBJ2-7	.	TRBV5-1	CASSLERPREQYF
TRBJ1-1	.	TRBV28	CASSRTGDFPEAFF
TRBJ1-1	.	TRBV5-1	CASSFGQNTEAFF
TRBJ2-5	few	TRBV28	CASSPPGTAQETQYF
TRBJ2-2	few	TRBV3-1/TRBV3-2	CASSQAYTGELFF
TRBJ2-5	.	TRBV3-1/TRBV3-2	CASSQEGTSGLRGRETQYF
TRBJ2-1	many	TRBV6-2/TRBV6-3	CASSWTSGRVYNEQFF
TRBJ2-6	.	TRBV19	CASIMSPQNKGANVLTF
TRBJ2-5	few	TRBV5-1	CASSLAETQYF